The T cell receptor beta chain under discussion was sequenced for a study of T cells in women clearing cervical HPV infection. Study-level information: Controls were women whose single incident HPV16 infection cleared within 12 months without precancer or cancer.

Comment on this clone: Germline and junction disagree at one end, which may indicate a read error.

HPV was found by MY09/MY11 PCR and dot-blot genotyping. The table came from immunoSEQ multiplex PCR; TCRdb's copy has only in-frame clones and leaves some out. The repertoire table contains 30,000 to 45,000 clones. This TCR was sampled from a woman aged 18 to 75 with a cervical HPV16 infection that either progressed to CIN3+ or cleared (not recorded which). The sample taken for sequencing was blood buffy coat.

Partial CDR3 DNA: TGCGCCAGCAGCTTGGCCCTAGCGGCAGTCCCAGAGACG. Its protein is CASSLALAAVPET. The whole CDR3 region reads CASSLALAAVPETQYF. The V gene is TRBV5-1, the J gene TRBJ2-3; 7 bases map to TRBD2. The read comes to an end 3 residues before the CDR3 does, leaving the germline J gene to fill in the end. Germline V gene sequence: CDR1 SGHRS, CDR2 YFSETQ. This CDR3 spans 16 amino acids.